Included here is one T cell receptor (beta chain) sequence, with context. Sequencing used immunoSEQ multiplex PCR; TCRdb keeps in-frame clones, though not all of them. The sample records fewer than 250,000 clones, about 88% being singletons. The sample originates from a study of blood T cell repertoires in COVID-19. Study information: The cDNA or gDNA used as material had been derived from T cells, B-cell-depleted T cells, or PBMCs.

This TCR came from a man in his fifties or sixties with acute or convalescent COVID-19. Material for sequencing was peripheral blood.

The CDR3 DNA is TGTGCCAGTAGTATTGGAATGACAGGGGGCACTGAAGCTTTCTTT. Translating gives CASSIGMTGGTEAFF. V usage is TRBV19 and J usage is TRBJ1-1; 9 bases agree with TRBD1. There are 15 residues in the CDR3. Germline CDR1 LNHDA, CDR2 SQIVND (reference sequence). The junction had 6 bases not matched to a gene; V was cut back by 3 bases and J by 4 bases. Using reference TRBV19 and TRBJ1-1 for the parts outside the CDR3, the full variable domain is DGGITQSPKYLFRKEGQNVTLSCEQNLNHDAMYWYRQDPGQGLRLIYYSQIVNDFQKGDIAEGYSVSREKKESFPLTVTSAQKNPTAFYLCASSIGMTGGTEAFFGQGTRLTVV.